The 8 T cell receptor beta chains given below trace back to one sample, sequenced in a study of shared clonotypes between healthy human individuals. Measured with immunoSEQ multiplex PCR; TCRdb has only the in-frame clones, and not every one. The profile covers roughly 2.2 million clones, with about 90% appearing a single time and 0.37% taken by the ten largest. The specimen sequenced was naive CD4+ T cells from PBMCs. The subset denotes: CD45RA+ positively selected. These receptor sequences come from a man between 18 and 29 years old in good health. Some clones in this sample may be carry-over from other donors' samples.

The genes are TRBV5-4 and TRBJ2-5; 7 bases align to TRBD1. The CDR3 has 13 amino acids. Germline V gene data show CDR1 as SGHNT and CDR2 as YYREEE (reference sequence). With 4 bases clipped from V and 3 bases from J, the junction kept 3 bases outside the gene matches. Here the CDR3 reads CASSEGTEETQYF. In DNA, the CDR3 is TGTGCCAGCAGCGAAGGGACAGAAGAGACCCAGTACTTC. The complete variable domain, with remaining parts taken from reference TRBV5-4 and TRBJ2-5, reads ETGVTQSPTHLIKTRGQQVTLRCSSQSGHNTVSWYQQALGQGPQFIFQYYREEENGRGNFPPRFSGLQFPNYSSELNVNALELDDSALYLCASSEGTEETQYFGPGTRLLVL.

V and J are TRBV30 and TRBJ1-5, with 8 nucleotides matching TRBD1. V lost 2 bases and J lost 7; bases outside the gene matches: 4. The CDR3 is 13 residues long. From germline, CDR1 is GTSNPN and CDR2 SVGIG (reference sequence). This CDR3 is CAWSYGQGQPQHF. The CDR3 nucleotides are TGTGCCTGGAGTTATGGACAGGGACAGCCCCAGCATTTT.

The chain is built from TRBV5-1 and TRBJ2-7, with TRBD2 identical over 10 bases. Germline V CDR1 and CDR2: SGHRS, YFSETQ. Trimming removed 4 bases from V and 2 bases from J; junction bases left unmatched: 9. CDR3 length: 16 amino acids. CDR3 sequence: CASSPPPAGGPYEQYF. CDR3 sequence (DNA): TGCGCCAGCAGCCCGCCCCCAGCGGGAGGGCCCTACGAGCAGTACTTC.

Comment on this clone: The same CDR3 arises from other DNA sequences in this sample as well. The genes are TRBV19 and TRBJ1-2, with no clear D. Trimming took 4 bases from V and 1 from J, leaving 4 bases between them. This CDR3 spans 12 amino acids. In germline, CDR1 is LNHDA, CDR2 SQIVND (reference sequence). Here the CDR3 reads CASSRVNYGYTF. The CDR3 nucleotides are TGTGCCAGTAGTAGGGTTAACTATGGCTACACCTTC.

The chain links TRBV7-2 to TRBJ1-5; D is ambiguous. The CDR3 has 12 residues. Trimming cost V 6 bases and J 4 bases, with 7 bases left between them. The germline CDR1 and CDR2 sequences are SGHTA and FQGNSA. The CDR3 here is CASSKDNQPQHF. The CDR3, as DNA: TGTGCCAGCAGTAAGGATAATCAGCCCCAGCATTTT.

The rearrangement links TRBV10-3 to TRBJ1-1; D not certain. The germline V and J ends were trimmed by 3 bases and 6 bases, with 8 bases remaining between them. The CDR3 length is 12 residues. Germline loops: CDR1 ENHRY, CDR2 SYGVKD. CDR3 DNA: TGTGCCATCAGTGAATCGGACGCTGAAGCTTTCTTT. Its protein is CAISESDAEAFF.

This clone was seen more than once but under ten times. The genes are TRBV15 and TRBJ1-5; D may be TRBD1 (5 bases). The CDR3 consists of 16 residues. The germline V gene encodes CDR1 LNHNV and CDR2 YYDKDF (reference sequence). Trimming pared 1 base from V and 6 bases from J, leaving 16 bases between. The CDR3 protein is CATSRGWQGMGQPQHF. The DNA of the CDR3 is TGTGCCACCAGCAGAGGGTGGCAGGGAATGGGTCAGCCCCAGCATTTT.

The chain employs TRBV7-2 and TRBJ1-5; no clear D gene. This CDR3 contains 16 residues. V was trimmed by 5 bases and J by 0 bases, leaving 14 bases between them. Germline V gene sequence: CDR1 SGHTA, CDR2 FQGNSA. The CDR3 region has the DNA TGTGCCAGCAGCCCCGAGGTCCCTTATAGCAATCAGCCCCAGCATTTT. Translation gives CASSPEVPYSNQPQHF. The variable domain in full, completed from reference TRBV7-2 and TRBJ1-5, reads GAGVSQSPSNKVTEKGKDVELRCDPISGHTALYWYRQSLGQGLEFLIYFQGNSAPDKSGLPSDRFSAERTGGSVSTLTIQRTQQEDSAVYLCASSPEVPYSNQPQHFGDGTRLSIL.